The next 20 T cell receptor beta chains were all read from a single sample in a study of cytomegalovirus exposure and HLA in healthy donors. The PCR was carried out with 60 Vbeta primers and 13 Jbeta primers. Measured with immunoSEQ multiplex PCR; TCRdb has only the in-frame clones, and not every one. Altogether over 45,000 clones are present, around 82% being singletons, with the ten largest covering roughly 2.3%. The sample taken for sequencing was PBMCs. Receptors were obtained from a boy younger than 18 in good health and CMV-seropositive.

The chain is built from TRBV27 and TRBJ2-7; 9 nucleotides agree with TRBD1. The CDR3 runs 15 residues. Germline values: CDR1 MNHEY, CDR2 SMNVEV (reference sequence). Losses at the gene ends were 4 bases for V and 3 bases for J; bases not matched to a gene: 7. The CDR3 DNA sequence: TGTGCCAGCAGTTCCGTCGACAGGGGGGACTACGAGCAGTACTTC. It encodes CASSSVDRGDYEQYF.

The rearrangement joins TRBV9 to TRBJ1-6, with TRBD1 as a possible D gene (5 bases). With 4 bases removed from V and 8 bases from J, the gap between germline ends came to 10 bases. Germline V lookup: CDR1 SGDLS, CDR2 YYNGEE. This CDR3 region has 13 residues. The CDR3 spells CASSSGGDSPLHF. The CDR3 nucleotides read TGTGCCAGCAGCTCCGGGGGGGATTCACCCCTCCACTTT.

This clone was picked up a small number of times. The chain carries TRBV2 and TRBJ1-1, with 9 positions matching TRBD1. CDR1 and CDR2 from the germline V gene are SNHLY and FYNNEI. This CDR3 is 17 amino acids long. The ends lost 5 bases at V and 1 base at J; junction bases unmatched: 11. Here the CDR3 reads CASSRGDRVFRNTEAFF. The CDR3 nucleotides read TGTGCCAGCAGTAGGGGGGACAGGGTGTTCAGGAACACTGAAGCTTTCTTT.

The J gene is TRBJ2-5, the V gene TRBV4-2; a possible D gene is TRBD2 (6 bases). This CDR3 comprises 13 residues. The V and J ends lost 1 base and 4 bases respectively, with 7 bases between them. The V gene's germline CDR1 is LGHNA and CDR2 YNFKEQ. The CDR3 DNA reads as TGTGCCAGCAGCCAAGTAGCGGCAGAGACCCAGTACTTC. Amino acids: CASSQVAAETQYF.

The V gene is TRBV19, the J gene TRBJ1-1; 8 nucleotides align to TRBD1. Germline V gene lookup returns CDR1 LNHDA and CDR2 SQIVND (reference sequence). The V segment lost 3 bases and the J segment 4 bases; nucleotides outside the gene matches: 7. The CDR3 extends over 15 amino acids. The CDR3 sequence: CASSIRTGTATEAFF. The CDR3 nucleotides read TGTGCCAGTAGTATCCGGACAGGGACGGCCACTGAAGCTTTCTTT.

V is TRBV4-1 and J is TRBJ1-1, with a possible D match to TRBD1 (6 bases). The CDR3 has 12 residues. The V end lost 5 bases, the J end lost 8 bases, and 12 bases lay between the germline ends. Germline V gives CDR1 MGHRA, CDR2 YSYEKL. CDR3 bases: TGCGCCAGCAGCTCAATCGACAGGGAAGCTTTCTTT. Translated: CASSSIDREAFF.

The gene calls are TRBV7-2 and TRBJ2-3; no clear D gene. With 4 bases removed from V and 3 bases from J, the gap between germline ends came to 11 bases. CDR1 is SGHTA, CDR2 FQGNSA, per germline. The CDR3 runs 14 residues. The chain's CDR3 is CASSSYQRTDTQYF. The CDR3 DNA reads as TGTGCCAGCAGCTCCTATCAGCGTACAGATACGCAGTATTTT.

This chain joins TRBV11-2 and TRBJ2-3, with unresolved D. The CDR3 consists of 14 residues. Deletions cut 1 base from V and 3 bases from J, with 8 bases between. Germline CDR1 is SGHAT and CDR2 is FQNNGV. The CDR3 reads CASSLGPRTDTQYF. The CDR3 DNA follows: TGTGCCAGCAGCTTAGGTCCTAGGACAGATACGCAGTATTTT.

V gene TRBV7-6 combines with J gene TRBJ2-1; 12 positions match TRBD1. J gave up 8 bases and V 2 bases, and 13 bases lay outside the gene matches. Per the germline V gene, CDR1 is SGHVS and CDR2 is FNYEAQ. The CDR3 has 18 amino acids. This chain's CDR3 is CASSLLGTGGLRGDEQFF. DNA for the CDR3: TGTGCCAGCAGCTTACTCGGGACAGGGGGCCTTCGGGGCGATGAGCAGTTCTTC. The complete variable domain, with remaining parts taken from reference TRBV7-6 and TRBJ2-1, reads GAGVSQSPRYKVTKRGQDVALRCDPISGHVSLYWYRQALGQGPEFLTYFNYEAQQDKSGLPNDRFSAERPEGSISTLTIQRTEQRDSAMYRCASSLLGTGGLRGDEQFFGPGTRLTVL.

The chain recombines TRBV28 with TRBJ1-2; TRBD1 might be the D (5 bases). Germline V gene lookup returns CDR1 MDHEN and CDR2 SYDVKM. Trimming shortened V by 2 bases and J by 4 bases, and 5 bases separated the two germline ends. There are 12 residues in the CDR3. In DNA, the CDR3 is TGTGCCAGCAGTTTAGACAGCTATGGCTACACCTTC. Its protein is CASSLDSYGYTF.

The gene calls are TRBV2 and TRBJ2-3; D is ambiguous. V shed 8 bases and J shed 4 bases, with 4 bases lying between them. The CDR3 totals 10 residues. From germline, CDR1 is SNHLY and CDR2 FYNNEI. CDR3 sequence reads: CASGPDTQYF. The CDR3 bases are TGTGCCAGCGGGCCAGATACGCAGTATTTT. Full variable domain (remainder filled in from reference TRBV2 and TRBJ2-3): EPEVTQTPSHQVTQMGQEVILRCVPISNHLYFYWYRQILGQKVEFLVSFYNNEISEKSEIFDDQFSVERPDGSNFTLKIRSTKLEDSAMYFCASGPDTQYFGPGTRLTVL.

This chain uses TRBV7-9 with TRBJ2-1, with a possible D match to TRBD2 (6 bases). The V end was cut by 3 bases, the J end by 0 bases, with 9 bases between. This CDR3 has 15 amino acids. The germline gives CDR1 SEHNR, CDR2 FQNEAQ (reference sequence). The CDR3 DNA is TGTGCCAGCAGCTTCGGGGGAAGCTCCTACAATGAGCAGTTCTTC. This translates into CASSFGGSSYNEQFF.

The gene calls are TRBV6-5 and TRBJ2-3; possibly TRBD2 for D (5 bases). The germline CDR1 and CDR2 sequences are MNHEY and SVGAGI. The CDR3 has 14 residues. V was shortened by 6 bases and J by 1 base, with 11 bases between the two germline ends. In DNA, the CDR3 is TGTGCCAGCAGCCCCGGACTCGGCACAGATACGCAGTATTTT. Translating gives CASSPGLGTDTQYF.

The chain carries TRBV6-5 and TRBJ1-2; tentatively, D is TRBD1 (5 bases). The germline gives CDR1 MNHEY, CDR2 SVGAGI. The V end lost 5 bases, the J end lost 8 bases, and 18 bases lay between the germline ends. The CDR3 sequence is 14 residues long. This CDR3 is CASSPTAGVDGYTF. The CDR3 region has the DNA TGTGCCAGCAGTCCAACTGCGGGGGTGGACGGCTACACCTTC.

The chain carries TRBV10-3 and TRBJ2-1; D is uncertain. The V gene lost 6 bases and the J gene lost 4 bases, with 13 bases spanning the gap. CDR1 ENHRY and CDR2 SYGVKD come from the germline V gene. This CDR3 is 14 amino acids long. CDR3 region: CAISKPDWYNEQFF. In DNA, the CDR3 is TGTGCCATCAGCAAGCCCGACTGGTACAATGAGCAGTTCTTC.

The gene calls are TRBV7-9 and TRBJ2-5; no clear D gene. Germline CDR1 is SEHNR and CDR2 is FQNEAQ (reference sequence). V was shortened by 3 bases and J by 5 bases, with 10 bases between the two germline ends. The CDR3 spans 13 residues. CDR3 region: CASSLSPSETQYF. As DNA, the CDR3 is TGTGCCAGCAGCTTGTCCCCTTCGGAGACCCAGTACTTC.

The chain links TRBV5-1 to TRBJ2-5; tentatively, D is TRBD1 (6 bases). V was shortened by 5 bases and J by 0 bases, with 11 bases between the two germline ends. The length of the CDR3 is 14 residues. Per the germline V gene, CDR1 is SGHRS and CDR2 is YFSETQ. The CDR3 reads CASSPTGYQETQYF. DNA of the CDR3: TGCGCCAGCAGTCCTACAGGGTACCAAGAGACCCAGTACTTC. The full variable domain, with the rest looked up from reference TRBV5-1 and TRBJ2-5, is KAGVTQTPRYLIKTRGQQVTLSCSPISGHRSVSWYQQTPGQGLQFLFEYFSETQRNKGNFPGRFSGRQFSNSRSEMNVSTLELGDSALYLCASSPTGYQETQYFGPGTRLLVL.

The chain employs TRBV29-1 and TRBJ2-3, with D possibly TRBD2 on 6 matching bases. Germline V CDR1 and CDR2: SQVTM, ANQGSEA. There are 14 residues in the CDR3. V was trimmed by 1 base and J by 5 bases, leaving 13 bases between them. The CDR3 sequence is CSVEGSAGRDTQYF. CDR3 bases: TGCAGCGTTGAAGGGTCGGCGGGACGAGATACGCAGTATTTT.

Worth noting for this clone: Other nucleotide sequences from this sample produce the same CDR3. The V call is TRBV7-9, the J call TRBJ1-1; D is unclear. CDR3 size: 12 residues. V was cut by 5 bases and J by 5 bases, with 9 bases left in between. Germline CDR1 reads SEHNR; CDR2 reads FQNEAQ (reference sequence). CDR3 amino acids: CASSPGGTEAFF. In DNA, the CDR3 is TGTGCCAGCAGCCCCGGAGGGACTGAAGCTTTCTTT.

The chain recombines TRBV10-3 with TRBJ2-7; D might be TRBD2 (6 bases). Germline V gives CDR1 ENHRY, CDR2 SYGVKD. This CDR3 contains 11 residues. V lost 8 bases, J lost 6 bases, and 11 bases lay in between. The DNA of the CDR3 is TGTGCCATCGCGTGGGGAGGCGAGCAGTACTTC. Protein sequence: CAIAWGGEQYF.